In its sample, the clone carrying this T cell receptor beta chain was seen once. The data were taken from a study of blood T cell repertoires in COVID-19. Assay: immunoSEQ multiplex PCR; the TCRdb copy retains only in-frame clones and omits some. This table has under 150,000 clones, around 82% appearing once. Sequenced input: peripheral blood. This clonotype was obtained from a man aged 55-75 years with acute or convalescent COVID-19.

CDR3 in DNA: TGTGCCAGCAGCGCGAGGGGCGGGAGGCCAGATACGCAGTATTTT. It codes for CASSARGGRPDTQYF. The chain is built from TRBV11-2 and TRBJ2-3; 8 nucleotides line up with TRBD2. The germline CDR1 and CDR2 sequences are SGHAT and FQNNGV. There are 15 residues in the CDR3. Unmatched junction bases numbered 8, after V lost 5 bases and J lost 4 bases.